These 13 T cell receptor beta chains share one sample of origin, sequenced in a study of blood T cells in healthy people across ages. Next came a second PCR, run for about 6 to 12 cycles, which used a sample-barcoded 5' primer along with a J-beta primer mix. TCRdb re-derived calls from the 5' RACE reads in MiXCR, one entry per CDR3 protein. The repertoire consists of 500,000 to 600,000 distinct CDR3 sequences, with 27% occurring once and the leading ten covering about 18%. The source material was blood. These receptors originate from an older woman in good health.

CDR3 nucleotides: TGTGCCAGCAGTTATTCCGGGACTAGCTGGTACGAGCAGTACTTC. As protein: CASSYSGTSWYEQYF. The J gene is TRBJ2-7, the V gene TRBV6-5, with 9 bases identical to TRBD2. The CDR3 loop spans 15 amino acids. The germline V gene has CDR1 MNHEY and CDR2 SVGAGI. Trimming removed 3 bases from V and 4 bases from J; junction bases left unmatched: 7.

The chain has TRBV4-3 and TRBJ2-6, with D perhaps given as TRBD1 or TRBD2 (6 bases each). Germline V gene data show CDR1 as LGHNA and CDR2 as YSLEER. Trimming took off 5 bases at V and 3 bases at J, with 14 bases between the two ends. The CDR3 runs 16 residues. In DNA, the CDR3 is TGCGCCAGCAGCGGGGGGACAATTCGTGGGGCCAACGTCCTGACTTTC. This codes for CASSGGTIRGANVLTF.

The V gene is TRBV7-2, the J gene TRBJ2-1; D gene unclear. This CDR3 is 12 amino acids long. With 1 base removed from V and 9 bases from J, the gap between germline ends came to 7 bases. Germline CDR1 SGHTA, CDR2 FQGNSA. The CDR3 sequence: CASSLEAAEQFF. The DNA of the CDR3 is TGTGCCAGCAGCTTAGAAGCTGCTGAGCAGTTCTTC.

Only a few counts were recorded for this clonotype. The V call is TRBV6-2 or TRBV6-3, the J call TRBJ1-1; D not certain. The CDR3 has 14 residues. Per germline, CDR1 MNHEY and CDR2 SVGEGT. V lost 6 bases, J lost 0 bases, and 11 bases lay in between. The CDR3: CASSPRRLNTEAFF. CDR3 nucleotide sequence: TGTGCCAGCAGCCCGAGAAGGCTGAACACTGAAGCTTTCTTT.

With respect to this clonotype: A junction boundary mismatches the germline segment, possibly from a read error. The gene calls are TRBV7-2 and TRBJ2-5; the match to TRBD1 covers 9 bases. This CDR3 is 12 amino acids long. Germline-derived CDR1 and CDR2 are SGHTA and FQGNSA. CDR3 coding DNA: TGTGCCAGCAGCTTAACAGAGGGACAGGGATTCTTC. This encodes CASSLTEGQGFF.

The chain combines TRBV7-9 with TRBJ2-1; TRBD2 is a possible D gene (5 bases). The DNA end lines up better with TRBJ2-5; the J call may be wrong. The CDR3 consists of 13 residues. CDR1 is SEHNR, CDR2 FQNEAQ, per germline (reference sequence). CDR3 sequence reads: CASSSSSFRTQYF. The DNA for the CDR3 is TGTGCCAGCAGCTCCTCTAGCTTCCGGACCCAGTACTTC.

In this sample, this clonotype turned up a few times. V and J are TRBV5-1 and TRBJ2-7; 7 positions agree with TRBD2. The length of the CDR3 is 15 residues. Germline values: CDR1 SGHRS, CDR2 YFSETQ. Germline trimming cut 0 bases from V and 2 bases from J; bases unmatched to any gene: 5. CDR3 protein: CASSLDAGTTYEQYF. CDR3 DNA sequence: TGCGCCAGCAGCTTGGATGCCGGGACTACCTACGAGCAGTACTTC.

This clonotype was observed a few times. V is TRBV3-1 and J is TRBJ2-3; TRBD2 matches 7 bases. The V segment lost 0 bases and the J segment 3 bases; nucleotides outside the gene matches: 9. The CDR3 runs to 17 residues. Per germline, CDR1 LGHDT and CDR2 YNNKEL (reference sequence). CDR3 sequence reads: CASSQDPVGAGTDTQYF. CDR3 coding DNA: TGTGCCAGCAGCCAAGACCCTGTTGGAGCGGGGACAGATACGCAGTATTTT.

The chain links TRBV20-1 to TRBJ2-6, with a tentative D call TRBD2 (5 bases). The V and J ends lost 3 bases and 1 base respectively, with 7 bases between them. Germline assignment: CDR1 DFQATT and CDR2 SNEGSKA (reference sequence). The CDR3 length is 14 residues. CDR3 protein: CSARRGSGANVLTF. The CDR3 coding sequence is TGCAGTGCTAGGCGAGGGTCTGGGGCCAACGTCCTGACTTTC.

This clonotype came up a few times. The J gene is TRBJ1-6, the V gene TRBV7-6, with unresolved D. The CDR3 contains 14 residues. Germline V gene lookup returns CDR1 SGHVS and CDR2 FNYEAQ. The germline V and J ends were trimmed by 2 bases and 7 bases, with 9 bases remaining between them. As DNA, the CDR3 is TGTGCCAGCAGCTTAAAGGGTGACAATTCACCCCTCCACTTT. As protein: CASSLKGDNSPLHF.

This clonotype was seen at least ten times. V and J are TRBV7-2 and TRBJ2-4; weak D call: TRBD1 (5 bases). The CDR3 extends over 14 amino acids. Germline V lookup: CDR1 SGHTA, CDR2 FQGNSA. V dropped 3 bases and J dropped 6 bases, with 12 bases sitting between them. The CDR3 bases are TGTGCCAGCAGCTTGCAGGGCAGGACAAACATTCAGTACTTC. The encoded protein is CASSLQGRTNIQYF.

The chain combines TRBV6-2 or TRBV6-3 with TRBJ2-3; D is possibly TRBD2 (5 bases). The CDR3 is 16 amino acids. Germline V gives CDR1 MNHEY, CDR2 SVGEGT. Trimming cost V 6 bases and J 2 bases, with 18 bases left between them. CDR3 sequence reads: CASSFPRDANTDTQYF. As DNA, the CDR3 is TGTGCCAGCAGCTTTCCCCGGGATGCCAACACAGATACGCAGTATTTT.

This clonotype was counted only a few times. This chain links TRBV11-1 with TRBJ2-3; D is possibly TRBD2 (6 bases). This CDR3 is built from 16 residues. V was cut by 1 base and J by 1 base, with 12 bases left in between. Germline lookup yields CDR1 SGHAT and CDR2 FQDESV (reference sequence). CDR3 coding DNA: TGTGCCAGCAGCTTAGGGGGACTCCGACGCACAGATACGCAGTATTTT. Translating gives CASSLGGLRRTDTQYF.